Detailed here is one T cell receptor (beta chain). V was pared by 3 bases and J by 0 bases, with 8 bases between. Germline CDR1 is SEHNR and CDR2 is FQNEAQ (reference sequence). CDR3 size: 14 residues. The data derive from a study of blood T cell repertoires in COVID-19. About the research overall: PBMCs, B-cell-depleted T cells, or T cells provided the cDNA or gDNA that made up the material.

Seattle's enrolled individuals joined amid active infection and were then monitored longitudinally. Original analysis: Estimation of nucleated cell counts relied on the amplification of reference gene primers. Measured with immunoSEQ multiplex PCR; TCRdb has only the in-frame clones, and not every one. The V and J calls and clone size come from that table; D and trimming were worked out from the DNA. Of around 60,000 clones in the sample, roughly 80% are singletons; the top ten hold roughly a tenth. The sequencing sample was made of peripheral blood. This clonotype originated in a man aged 45-65 years with COVID-19, enrolled during active disease. V usage is TRBV7-9 and J usage is TRBJ2-5; D not resolved. CDR3 bases: TGTGCCAGCAGCTTCGGGTCTTACCAAGAGACCCAGTACTTC. Translation gives CASSFGSYQETQYF.